This T cell receptor (beta chain) was captured in a study of STAT3 mutations in large granular lymphocyte leukemia. Clones were read by immunoSEQ multiplex PCR, and TCRdb kept only the in-frame ones, dropping some. In the table there are 3,000 or so clones, 68% of which are singletons. CDR3 size: 15 residues. Looked up from germline, CDR1 is MGHRA and CDR2 is YSYEKL. V lost 4 bases to trimming and J lost 3 bases; unmatched junction nucleotides: 7. General study points: In some patients, a small highly pathogenic clone possibly went undetected. Every T-cell large granular lymphocyte leukemia patient had at least one immunodominant TCR beta clonotype. Some patients had dominant TCR clones larger than their STAT3 mutant burden. All newly emerging clones after therapy were STAT3 wild type.

With respect to this clone: The antigen is unknown.

The specimen was peripheral blood mononuclear cells. The chain links TRBV4-1 to TRBJ2-7; 9 bases agree with TRBD1. The source is a woman aged 40 to 49 with T-cell large granular lymphocyte leukemia. Some clones in this sample may be carry-over from other donors' samples. CDR3 region: CASSRTGTGNYEQYF. The CDR3 coding sequence is TGCGCCAGCAGCCGAACCGGGACAGGGAACTACGAGCAGTACTTC.